This T cell receptor (beta chain) derives from a study of Ad26.COV2.S vaccination and SARS-CoV-2 variants. Germline V CDR1 and CDR2: LGHNA, YSLEER. The CDR3 is made up of 13 amino acids. With regard to this clone: At one end the junction does not follow the germline gene, possibly because of a read error.

Treatment defined: over 15 received Ad26.COV2.S at low or high dose, single or two shots; roughly 5 received placebo; per-sample allocation not given. After the first vaccine or placebo injection, samples were drawn on day 63. Clones were read by immunoSEQ multiplex PCR, and TCRdb kept only the in-frame ones, dropping some. The top ten hold roughly 1.7% of the sample, which has hundreds of thousands of clones, approximately 90% seen once. Material: peripheral blood, obtained in a trial of Ad26.COV2.S vaccine versus placebo. The chain uses TRBV4-3 and TRBJ2-2, with D hard to call. The source of this sequence is a person between 18 and 65 years old who received the Ad26.COV2.S COVID-19 vaccine or a placebo. The CDR3 loop is CASSQENSGELFF. The CDR3 DNA reads TGCGCCAGCAGCCAAGAGAACTCCGGGGAGCTGTTTTTT.